These 18 T cell receptor beta chains were all obtained from the same sample, sequenced in a study of OX40 agonist ivuxolimab in advanced cancers. Libraries came from the immunoSEQ multiplex PCR assay. TCRdb stores this immuneACCESS table with in-frame sequences only. Part of the clones is absent; in the studies checked, under half of the shortfall reflects unresolved V genes, and no reason is known for the rest. In this sample the table shows 13,000 to 15,000 clones, 93% of which occur a single time. About 20% of the sample is held by the ten biggest clonotypes. Sequencing used CD4+ or CD8+ T cells sorted from blood, obtained in a trial of the OX40 agonist ivuxolimab. The receptors shown here come from an adult with an advanced solid tumor such as melanoma, head and neck, liver or kidney cancer.

This sequence joins TRBV29-1 and TRBJ2-5; 8 nucleotides line up with TRBD1. The CDR3 is 13 residues long. Germline V gene lookup returns CDR1 SQVTM and CDR2 ANQGSEA. V lost 7 bases and J lost 5; bases outside the gene matches: 9. For the CDR3, the DNA is TGCAGCGCCCCGGGACAGGATGAGGAGACCCAGTACTTC. Translation: CSAPGQDEETQYF. Variable domain in full (rest from reference TRBV29-1 and TRBJ2-5): SAVISQKPSRDICQRGTSLTIQCQVDSQVTMMFWYRQQPGQSLTLIATANQGSEATYESGFVIDKFPISRPNLTFSTLTVSNMSPEDSSIYLCSAPGQDEETQYFGPGTRLLVL.

The sample holds one count of this clone. This chain joins TRBV7-2 and TRBJ2-7, with 9 bases that match TRBD2. Germline assignment: CDR1 SGHTA and CDR2 FQGNSA. The ends lost 5 bases at V and 4 bases at J; junction bases unmatched: 6. The CDR3 runs 14 residues. CDR3 protein: CASSAGLALYEQYF. The CDR3 coding sequence is TGTGCCAGCAGCGCAGGACTAGCGCTGTACGAGCAGTACTTC.

The chain recombines TRBV11-3 with TRBJ2-7; 7 bases are shared with TRBD1. The CDR3 has 13 amino acids. Germline trimming cut 5 bases from V and 2 bases from J; bases unmatched to any gene: 3. Germline CDR1 is SGHNT and CDR2 is YENEEA. CDR3 loop: CASSNRGTYEQYF. Here the CDR3 DNA reads TGTGCCAGCAGCAACAGGGGAACCTACGAGCAGTACTTC.

The V gene is TRBV4-1, the J gene TRBJ1-1; the match to TRBD1 covers 7 bases. CDR3 length: 14 amino acids. Looked up from germline, CDR1 is MGHRA and CDR2 is YSYEKL. V shed 3 bases, J shed 4 bases, and the junction held 5 bases outside the gene matches. The CDR3 DNA reads as TGCGCCAGCAGCCACACGACAGGGCGCACTGAAGCTTTCTTT. Translated, it gives CASSHTTGRTEAFF.

The gene calls are TRBV7-9 and TRBJ2-2; 8 bases agree with TRBD1. Germline V gene data show CDR1 as SEHNR and CDR2 as FQNEAQ (reference sequence). The junction had 9 bases not matched to a gene; V was cut back by 8 bases and J by 4 bases. The CDR3 is 15 residues long. The CDR3 region is CASQGRQGATGELFF. The CDR3 DNA sequence: TGTGCCAGCCAAGGACGGCAGGGGGCCACCGGGGAGCTGTTTTTT.

The chain has TRBV19 and TRBJ1-1; D possibly corresponds to TRBD1 (5 bases). V lost 1 base and J 7 bases, leaving 10 bases between the germline ends. The germline V gene encodes CDR1 LNHDA and CDR2 SQIVND (reference sequence). The CDR3 spans 13 residues. The CDR3 DNA follows: TGTGCCAGTAGTATAGTTACGGGGGGTGAAGCTTTCTTT. It yields the protein CASSIVTGGEAFF.

The chain uses TRBV30 and TRBJ1-1; no reliable D call. Germline V gene data show CDR1 as GTSNPN and CDR2 as SVGIG (reference sequence). The ends were cut back, 3 bases at V and 10 bases at J, with 21 bases in the middle. CDR3 length equals 14 residues. In nucleotides, the CDR3 is TGTGCCTGGAGGGCATCCAATTGGGGTAAGGGAGCTTTCTTT. This sequence encodes CAWRASNWGKGAFF.

The chain recombines TRBV30 with TRBJ2-1; TRBD2 matches at 8 bases. Germline V gene data show CDR1 as GTSNPN and CDR2 as SVGIG (reference sequence). Trimming took 5 bases from V and 8 from J; bases not matched to a gene: 2. This CDR3 region has 11 residues. The CDR3 here is CAWEAGDEQFF. The CDR3 DNA follows: TGTGCCTGGGAAGCGGGAGATGAGCAGTTCTTC.

The rearrangement uses TRBV7-3 and TRBJ2-1; tentatively, D is TRBD2 (6 bases). This CDR3 is 15 amino acids long. V was trimmed by 8 bases and J by 4 bases, leaving 18 bases between them. Germline V CDR1 and CDR2: SGHTA, FQGTGA. The CDR3 reads CASGVLGGRYNEQFF. In DNA, the CDR3 is TGTGCCAGCGGAGTTTTAGGAGGGAGGTACAATGAGCAGTTCTTC. The full variable domain, its missing parts supplied by reference TRBV7-3 and TRBJ2-1, is GAGVSQTPSNKVTEKGKYVELRCDPISGHTALYWYRQSLGQGPEFLIYFQGTGAADDSGLPNDRFFAVRPEGSVSTLKIQRTERGDSAVYLCASGVLGGRYNEQFFGPGTRLTVL.

This rearrangement joins TRBV9 to TRBJ1-4; D is uncertain. The germline V gene has CDR1 SGDLS and CDR2 YYNGEE. The CDR3 sequence is 14 residues long. V was clipped by 3 bases and J by 5 bases, with 11 bases between them. The CDR3 reads CASSAGRLNEKLFF. The CDR3 coding sequence is TGTGCCAGCAGCGCCGGACGGCTGAATGAAAAACTGTTTTTT.

V is TRBV7-3 and J is TRBJ2-2; D is ambiguous. V was cut by 5 bases and J by 0 bases, with 7 bases left in between. This CDR3 comprises 14 residues. Per the germline V gene, CDR1 is SGHTA and CDR2 is FQGTGA. CDR3 sequence: CASSADSNTGELFF. The CDR3, as DNA: TGTGCCAGCAGCGCAGACTCGAACACCGGGGAGCTGTTTTTT.

The CDR3 sequence: CASSIVAGGPLEQFF. CDR3 sequence (DNA): TGTGCCAGTAGTATAGTGGCGGGAGGGCCACTCGAGCAGTTCTTC. The V call is TRBV19, the J call TRBJ2-1; 9 bases are a match to TRBD2. Trimming at V came to 1 base and at J to 10 bases, leaving 8 bases not matched to a gene. The CDR3 extends over 15 amino acids. Germline lookup yields CDR1 LNHDA and CDR2 SQIVND (reference sequence).

The J gene is TRBJ1-5, the V gene TRBV4-1; TRBD1 matches 7 bases. The J segment lost 5 bases and the V segment lost 1 base, leaving 8 bases of the junction unmatched. This CDR3 is 16 amino acids long. Germline CDR1 and CDR2: MGHRA and YSYEKL. The CDR3 DNA follows: TGCGCCAGCAGCCAAGTAGGGGGCAGGGGCGATCAGCCCCAGCATTTT. This codes for CASSQVGGRGDQPQHF.

In this sample, this clone turned up a few times. V is TRBV11-1 and J is TRBJ1-2; D not certain. The CDR3 sequence is 14 residues long. Trimming shortened V by 5 bases and J by 7 bases, and 17 bases separated the two germline ends. Germline CDR1 SGHAT, CDR2 FQDESV (reference sequence). DNA for the CDR3: TGTGCCAGCAGCCCCTACTCATCAGGCTCTGGCTACACCTTC. Protein: CASSPYSSGSGYTF.

The chain recombines TRBV9 with TRBJ2-1; D uncertain. The CDR3 spans 14 residues. V lost 0 bases to trimming and J lost 2 bases, with 6 bases between them. From germline, CDR1 is SGDLS and CDR2 YYNGEE. CDR3 protein: CASSVVGTYNEQFF. Written as DNA, the CDR3 is TGTGCCAGCAGCGTAGTTGGGACCTACAATGAGCAGTTCTTC.

CDR3 protein: CASSQDRSGGYEQYF. In DNA, the CDR3 is TGTGCCAGCAGCCAAGATCGATCGGGGGGATACGAGCAGTACTTC. This chain uses TRBV4-2 with TRBJ2-7, with 7 bases aligning to TRBD2. Trimming at V came to 0 bases and at J to 4 bases, leaving 6 bases not matched to a gene. Per germline, CDR1 LGHNA and CDR2 YNFKEQ. There are 15 residues in the CDR3.

The chain employs TRBV5-1 and TRBJ2-7; the D is unclear. The germline V gene encodes CDR1 SGHRS and CDR2 YFSETQ. V was pared by 4 bases and J by 5 bases, with 19 bases between. The CDR3 is 15 amino acids. The CDR3: CASSKPPETHNEQYF. The CDR3 nucleotides read TGCGCCAGCAGCAAACCCCCCGAGACGCATAACGAGCAGTACTTC.

The chain is built from TRBV30 and TRBJ2-2; D gene uncertain. The CDR3 has 11 residues. The germline CDR1 and CDR2 sequences are GTSNPN and SVGIG (reference sequence). V was pared by 1 base and J by 5 bases, with 2 bases between. CDR3 in amino acids: CAWSGTGELFF. DNA of the CDR3: TGTGCCTGGAGTGGGACCGGGGAGCTGTTTTTT.